These 30 T cell receptor beta chains were sequenced from one sample in a study of blood T cell repertoires in COVID-19. TCRdb's table, derived via immunoSEQ multiplex PCR, lists solely in-frame clones and lacks some. Of some 260,000 clones in the sample, approximately 88% are singletons; the top ten hold roughly a tenth. The sequenced sample consisted of peripheral blood. The source of these receptors is a woman aged 70 to 79 with COVID-19, enrolled during active disease.

The chain recombines TRBV6-1 with TRBJ1-2; D is ambiguous. Germline V CDR1 and CDR2: MNHNS, SASEGT. V was pared by 3 bases and J by 4 bases, with 15 bases between. The CDR3 has 15 residues. The CDR3 DNA is TGTGCCAGCAGTGATTGGCCATCGGAGGGCTATGGCTACACCTTC. Translation: CASSDWPSEGYGYTF.

This chain connects TRBV5-6 to TRBJ1-6; 7 bases fit TRBD1. Germline CDR1 is SGHDT and CDR2 is YYEEEE. V lost 5 bases, J lost 14 bases, and 7 bases stayed unmatched. This CDR3 is 12 amino acids long. The CDR3 spells CASSYRQGTLHF. The CDR3 DNA reads as TGTGCCAGCAGTTACCGACAGGGCACCCTCCACTTT. Complete variable domain (other parts from reference TRBV5-6 and TRBJ1-6): DAGVTQSPTHLIKTRGQQVTLRCSPKSGHDTVSWYQQALGQGPQFIFQYYEEEERQRGNFPDRFSGHQFPNYSSELNVNALLLGDSALYLCASSYRQGTLHFGNGTRLTVT.

The rearrangement uses TRBV9 and TRBJ2-7; maybe TRBD1 (6 bases). Germline V gene lookup returns CDR1 SGDLS and CDR2 YYNGEE. Trimming left V 0 bases short and J 5 bases short, with 12 bases between. This CDR3 is built from 14 residues. The CDR3: CASSVDQGSDEQYF. CDR3 coding DNA: TGTGCCAGCAGCGTAGATCAGGGGAGCGACGAGCAGTACTTC.

V gene TRBV3-1 (or the pseudogene TRBV3-2) combines with J gene TRBJ2-5; 7 nucleotides line up with TRBD1. V was pared by 5 bases and J by 2 bases, with 11 bases of the junction left unmatched. The CDR3 runs 16 residues. Germline assignment: CDR1 LGHDT and CDR2 YNNKEL (reference sequence). For the CDR3, the DNA is TGTGCCAGCAGCACCACTGCCGGGACAGTACAAGAGACCCAGTACTTC. Translating it yields CASSTTAGTVQETQYF.

This clone was found once. This sequence joins TRBV3-1 (or the pseudogene TRBV3-2) and TRBJ2-5, with D possibly TRBD2 on 6 matching bases. Germline V lookup: CDR1 LGHDT, CDR2 YNNKEL (reference sequence). Deletions cut 0 bases from V and 7 bases from J, with 12 bases between. The CDR3 runs 14 residues. Here the CDR3 reads CASSQDSGVGTQYF. In nucleotides, the CDR3 is TGTGCCAGCAGCCAAGACTCGGGGGTAGGGACCCAGTACTTC.

V gene TRBV28 combines with J gene TRBJ1-2; D is perhaps TRBD1 (5 bases). Germline V CDR1 and CDR2: MDHEN, SYDVKM. The CDR3 length is 13 residues. Trimming took 5 bases from V and 4 from J, leaving 11 bases between them. The CDR3 is CASSEIQGYGYTF. Written as DNA, the CDR3 is TGTGCCAGCAGTGAAATCCAGGGCTATGGCTACACCTTC.

The chain carries TRBV9 and TRBJ1-1; D may be TRBD1 (6 bases). This CDR3 comprises 14 residues. CDR1 SGDLS and CDR2 YYNGEE come from the germline V gene. V lost 0 bases and J 4 bases, leaving 10 bases between the germline ends. CDR3 in DNA: TGTGCCAGCAGCGTAGCTACCAGGGGCACTGAAGCTTTCTTT. Protein: CASSVATRGTEAFF.

The V gene is TRBV19, the J gene TRBJ2-2; 13 bases line up with TRBD2. The CDR3 contains 17 residues. With 2 bases clipped from V and 7 bases from J, the junction kept 7 bases outside the gene matches. Germline V gene sequence: CDR1 LNHDA, CDR2 SQIVND (reference sequence). DNA of the CDR3: TGTGCCAGTAGTATAAGAGGACTAGCGGGAGCCCGCGGGGAGCTGTTTTTT. Translation gives CASSIRGLAGARGELFF. Complete variable domain (other parts from reference TRBV19 and TRBJ2-2): DGGITQSPKYLFRKEGQNVTLSCEQNLNHDAMYWYRQDPGQGLRLIYYSQIVNDFQKGDIAEGYSVSREKKESFPLTVTSAQKNPTAFYLCASSIRGLAGARGELFFGEGSRLTVL.

V is TRBV3-1 (or the pseudogene TRBV3-2) and J is TRBJ1-1, with D perhaps matching TRBD1 (6 bases). Trimming shortened V by 1 base and J by 2 bases, and 11 bases separated the two germline ends. The CDR3 contains 15 residues. Germline assignment: CDR1 LGHDT and CDR2 YNNKEL (reference sequence). As DNA, the CDR3 is TGTGCCAGCAGCCAAGTTTACAGGGTCAACACTGAAGCTTTCTTT. It encodes CASSQVYRVNTEAFF.

The DNA for the CDR3 is TGCGCCAGCAGCAGGGGACAGCCGAACACTGAAGCTTTCTTT. This gives the protein CASSRGQPNTEAFF. This chain links TRBV4-1 with TRBJ1-1; 7 nucleotides agree with TRBD1. The V gene's germline CDR1 is MGHRA and CDR2 YSYEKL. With V trimmed by 5 bases and J by 1 base, 4 bases remained unmatched. CDR3 size: 14 residues.

CDR3 in amino acids: CAWSVLHRAQETQYF. CDR3 nucleotide sequence: TGTGCCTGGAGTGTACTCCACAGGGCCCAAGAGACCCAGTACTTC. The chain has TRBV30 and TRBJ2-5, with a tentative D call TRBD1 (6 bases). The V end was cut by 0 bases, the J end by 1 base, with 12 bases between. CDR3 size: 15 residues. Germline V gives CDR1 GTSNPN, CDR2 SVGIG (reference sequence). The variable domain in full, with the rest retrieved from reference TRBV30 and TRBJ2-5, is SQTIHQWPATLVQPVGSPLSLECTVEGTSNPNLYWYRQAAGRGLQLLFYSVGIGQISSEVPQNLSASRPQDRQFILSSKKLLLSDSGFYLCAWSVLHRAQETQYFGPGTRLLVL.

The chain employs TRBV18 and TRBJ2-1; 12 bases agree with TRBD2. The germline CDR1 and CDR2 sequences are KGHSH and LQKENI. J gave up 2 bases and V 4 bases, and 9 bases lay outside the gene matches. The CDR3 is made up of 18 amino acids. The CDR3 here is CASSLATSGSFTYNEQFF. The CDR3 bases are TGTGCCAGCTCACTCGCGACTAGCGGGAGTTTCACCTACAATGAGCAGTTCTTC.

The chain combines TRBV4-2 with TRBJ2-7; 13 bases match TRBD2. Germline CDR1 and CDR2: LGHNA and YNFKEQ. The CDR3 totals 18 residues. The V segment lost 1 base and the J segment 5 bases; nucleotides outside the gene matches: 11. Here the CDR3 reads CASSQAGTSGISSHEQYF. Here the CDR3 DNA reads TGTGCCAGCAGCCAAGCCGGGACTAGCGGGATTTCGTCCCACGAGCAGTACTTC.

J is TRBJ1-2 and V is TRBV5-4, with unresolved D. CDR3 size: 14 residues. Trimming pared 1 base from V and 3 bases from J, leaving 10 bases between. CDR1 SGHNT and CDR2 YYREEE come from the germline V gene (reference sequence). The CDR3 coding sequence is TGTGCCAGCAGCTTGATGAGTGATCACTATGGCTACACCTTC. It codes for CASSLMSDHYGYTF.

The J gene is TRBJ1-1, the V gene TRBV18, with TRBD1 as a possible D gene (5 bases). V lost 7 bases and J 3 bases, leaving 12 bases between the germline ends. Germline-derived CDR1 and CDR2 are KGHSH and LQKENI. The CDR3 is 13 amino acids. As DNA, the CDR3 is TGTGCCAGCTTGGCTACGGGGGACACTGAAGCTTTCTTT. Translation: CASLATGDTEAFF.

DNA of the CDR3: TGTGCCACCAAATTTTTAAATAGAGAGACCCAGTACTTC. Translating it yields CATKFLNRETQYF. This chain joins TRBV5-6 and TRBJ2-5; D gene ambiguous. Looked up from germline, CDR1 is SGHDT and CDR2 is YYEEEE. Trimming stripped 9 bases from V and 4 bases from J, with 16 bases between. CDR3 length equals 13 residues.

The chain carries TRBV6-5 and TRBJ2-7; tentatively, D is TRBD1 (6 bases). In germline, CDR1 is MNHEY, CDR2 SVGAGI. The V end lost 8 bases, the J end lost 3 bases, and 14 bases lay between the germline ends. The CDR3 runs to 13 residues. In DNA, the CDR3 is TGTGCCAGCCGAGGGTGGGGGCACTACGAGCAGTACTTC. Translating gives CASRGWGHYEQYF.

This sequence joins TRBV6-5 and TRBJ1-1; possibly TRBD1 for D (6 bases). Per the germline V gene, CDR1 is MNHEY and CDR2 is SVGAGI. The CDR3 loop spans 15 amino acids. V was trimmed by 0 bases and J by 1 base, leaving 9 bases between them. The chain's CDR3 is CASSYSTGKNTEAFF. In DNA, the CDR3 is TGTGCCAGCAGTTACTCAACAGGGAAGAACACTGAAGCTTTCTTT.

The rearrangement links TRBV12-3 or TRBV12-4 to TRBJ1-5; D unresolved. Trimming cost V 6 bases and J 4 bases, with 10 bases left between them. The CDR3 loop spans 13 amino acids. CDR3: CASSGAGNQPQHF. The CDR3 nucleotides are TGTGCCAGCAGCGGCGCAGGAAATCAGCCCCAGCATTTT.

This clone has just one count. V and J are TRBV29-1 and TRBJ2-5; 7 positions agree with TRBD1. The CDR3 loop spans 13 amino acids. The ends lost 6 bases at V and 0 bases at J; junction bases unmatched: 4. Per germline, CDR1 SQVTM and CDR2 ANQGSEA. The CDR3 nucleotides are TGCAGCGTAGCCGGGACAGACCAAGAGACCCAGTACTTC. Amino acid sequence: CSVAGTDQETQYF.

The chain has TRBV7-9 and TRBJ2-2, with D unresolved. The V gene's germline CDR1 is SEHNR and CDR2 FQNEAQ (reference sequence). The CDR3 is 15 amino acids. The V gene lost 1 base and the J gene lost 3 bases, with 9 bases spanning the gap. CDR3 region: CASSLGFSDTGELFF. For the CDR3, the DNA is TGTGCCAGCAGCTTAGGGTTCTCGGACACCGGGGAGCTGTTTTTT.

This chain connects TRBV5-4 to TRBJ1-2; 9 nucleotides agree with TRBD1. The CDR3 runs 14 residues. Trimming at V came to 0 bases and at J to 7 bases, leaving 4 bases not matched to a gene. From germline, CDR1 is SGHNT and CDR2 YYREEE (reference sequence). Here the CDR3 DNA reads TGTGCCAGCAGCTTGGTGGGACAGGGAGGTGGCTACACCTTC. This encodes CASSLVGQGGGYTF.

The chain joins TRBV5-6 to TRBJ1-1; TRBD1 agrees at 10 bases. V trimming: 9 bases; J trimming: 4 bases; junction bases outside the gene matches: 12. CDR1 and CDR2 (germline): SGHDT, YYEEEE. This CDR3 has 15 residues. This chain's CDR3 is CATATGGVRGTEAFF. The CDR3, as DNA: TGTGCCACGGCGACAGGGGGCGTTCGGGGCACTGAAGCTTTCTTT.

In this sample, this clone turned up a few times. The DNA is left out, because the CDR3 cannot be placed on it with certainty; the CDR3 is given as TCRdb lists it. CDR3 residues: CASSLVGTGSRADTF. The rearrangement joins TRBV5-4 to TRBJ1-2; TRBD1 was called by the table and not checked on the DNA. The germline CDR1 and CDR2 sequences are SGHNT and YYREEE (reference sequence). The CDR3 sequence runs 15 residues, both termini included.

This chain joins TRBV19 and TRBJ1-1; tentatively, D is TRBD1 (6 bases). V was cut by 5 bases and J by 6 bases, with 22 bases left in between. The CDR3 is made up of 16 amino acids. The germline gives CDR1 LNHDA, CDR2 SQIVND (reference sequence). CDR3 bases: TGTGCCAGTAGTCCCCCCCGGACAGAATCTTGGGCTGAAGCTTTCTTT. Its protein product is CASSPPRTESWAEAFF.

CDR3 in amino acids: CASSLGASYEQYF. The DNA of the CDR3 is TGTGCCAGCAGCTTGGGGGCCTCCTACGAGCAGTACTTC. The V and J genes are TRBV11-1 and TRBJ2-7; possible D gene TRBD1, 6 bases. Germline V gene sequence: CDR1 SGHAT, CDR2 FQDESV (reference sequence). The CDR3 is 13 residues long. The V gene lost 3 bases and the J gene lost 0 bases, with 6 bases spanning the gap.

Only one count was recorded for this clone. The rearrangement links TRBV11-1 to TRBJ2-7; perhaps TRBD1 as D (6 bases). The CDR3 covers 14 residues. Trimming stripped 3 bases from V and 2 bases from J, with 11 bases between. Germline lookup yields CDR1 SGHAT and CDR2 FQDESV (reference sequence). CDR3 nucleotides: TGTGCCAGCAGCTTCCAGGGGAAAGCCTACGAGCAGTACTTC. The encoded protein is CASSFQGKAYEQYF.

This clone was recorded a few times. J is TRBJ1-1 and V is TRBV19, with TRBD1 as a possible D gene (6 bases). This CDR3 contains 14 residues. Germline lookup yields CDR1 LNHDA and CDR2 SQIVND (reference sequence). V lost 6 bases and J 7 bases, leaving 18 bases between the germline ends. The CDR3 DNA reads TGTGCCAGTAGACGAGGGGGGGTCTTCGGTGAAGCTTTCTTT. Translating gives CASRRGGVFGEAFF.

The rearrangement joins TRBV30 to TRBJ1-3; possibly TRBD1 for D (6 bases). This CDR3 comprises 13 residues. From germline, CDR1 is GTSNPN and CDR2 SVGIG (reference sequence). The V gene lost 4 bases and the J gene lost 2 bases, with 9 bases spanning the gap. In DNA form, the CDR3 reads TGTGCCTGGAAAGCAGGGGCTGGAAACACCATATATTTT. Encoded protein: CAWKAGAGNTIYF.

V gene TRBV19 combines with J gene TRBJ2-3; 10 bases agree with TRBD1. The CDR3 covers 15 residues. Germline V gene sequence: CDR1 LNHDA, CDR2 SQIVND (reference sequence). With 5 bases clipped from V and 8 bases from J, the junction kept 10 bases outside the gene matches. CDR3 sequence (DNA): TGTGCCAGTAGTGTGGGACAGGGGAGTGGGAGTACGCAGTATTTT. Its translation is CASSVGQGSGSTQYF.